These 25 T cell receptor beta chains were sequenced from one sample in a study of T cells after posttransplantation cyclophosphamide. Using immunoSEQ multiplex PCR, the repertoire was profiled, and TCRdb retains in-frame clones only, with some absent. Here the sample spans some 3,800 clones, over 85% being singletons. Sample: naive CD4+ T cells sorted from PBMCs. These receptors were taken from a man aged 45 to 65.

The V and J genes are TRBV15 and TRBJ1-2, with 7 positions matching TRBD1. J gave up 4 bases and V 1 base, and 12 bases lay outside the gene matches. This CDR3 comprises 17 residues. Germline V gene sequence: CDR1 LNHNV, CDR2 YYDKDF (reference sequence). DNA for the CDR3: TGTGCCACCAGCAGAGCCTGGGGGGACAGCCATACCTATGGCTACACCTTC. Its translation: CATSRAWGDSHTYGYTF.

This chain joins TRBV5-1 and TRBJ1-1; D might be TRBD1 (6 bases). The CDR3 loop spans 14 amino acids. Germline V lookup: CDR1 SGHRS, CDR2 YFSETQ. V gave up 1 base and J gave up 8 bases, with 15 bases separating them. CDR3 amino acids: CASSLFLRQAEAFF. DNA for the CDR3: TGCGCCAGCAGCTTGTTTCTGAGACAGGCGGAAGCTTTCTTT.

This rearrangement joins TRBV4-2 to TRBJ2-7, with a possible D match to TRBD2 (6 bases). This CDR3 is 15 amino acids long. CDR1 and CDR2 (germline): LGHNA, YNFKEQ. Trimming pared 4 bases from V and 3 bases from J, leaving 16 bases between. The CDR3 sequence: CASSREGGALYEQYF. The CDR3, as DNA: TGTGCCAGCAGCCGAGAAGGAGGGGCCCTCTACGAGCAGTACTTC.

The gene calls are TRBV2 and TRBJ2-5; D is possibly TRBD1 (6 bases). Per the germline V gene, CDR1 is SNHLY and CDR2 is FYNNEI. The length of the CDR3 is 16 residues. Trimming took off 3 bases at V and 5 bases at J, with 19 bases between the two ends. In nucleotides, the CDR3 is TGTGCCAGCAGTGAGATGGTGGGGGAAAGGGGGGAGACCCAGTACTTC. As protein: CASSEMVGERGETQYF.

This clone was seen a single time. The gene calls are TRBV9 and TRBJ2-4, with D unclear. CDR1 is SGDLS, CDR2 YYNGEE, per germline. This CDR3 is 14 amino acids long. Trimming pared 0 bases from V and 3 bases from J, leaving 7 bases between. CDR3 coding DNA: TGTGCCAGCAGCGTAGACAGTAGCAAAAACATTCAGTACTTC. It is translated as CASSVDSSKNIQYF.

CDR3 region: CASSIAGRETQYF. The DNA for the CDR3 is TGCGCCAGCAGCATCGCGGGAAGAGAGACCCAGTACTTC. This chain joins TRBV5-1 and TRBJ2-5, with D possibly being TRBD2 (6 bases). Looked up from germline, CDR1 is SGHRS and CDR2 is YFSETQ. The CDR3 loop spans 13 amino acids. The V end lost 4 bases, the J end lost 4 bases, and 11 bases lay between the germline ends. Complete variable domain (other parts from reference TRBV5-1 and TRBJ2-5): KAGVTQTPRYLIKTRGQQVTLSCSPISGHRSVSWYQQTPGQGLQFLFEYFSETQRNKGNFPGRFSGRQFSNSRSEMNVSTLELGDSALYLCASSIAGRETQYFGPGTRLLVL.

The V call is TRBV10-3, the J call TRBJ2-2; possibly TRBD1 for D (6 bases). This CDR3 is built from 14 residues. Deletions cut 8 bases from V and 6 bases from J, with 16 bases between. Germline CDR1 is ENHRY and CDR2 is SYGVKD. Here the CDR3 DNA reads TGTGCCATCGCCTCTGGGGGCGCCGCCGGGGAGCTGTTTTTT. Translating gives CAIASGGAAGELFF.

The V call is TRBV7-8, the J call TRBJ1-2, with D unclear. Deletions cut 4 bases from V and 8 bases from J, with 14 bases between. Germline-derived CDR1 and CDR2 are SGHVS and FQNEAQ. This CDR3 has 13 residues. CDR3 sequence (DNA): TGTGCCAGCAGCTCCACCCTCCTGCGGGGCTACACCTTC. Encoded protein: CASSSTLLRGYTF.

The V and J genes are TRBV27 and TRBJ2-7; a possible D gene is TRBD2 (6 bases). The germline V gene encodes CDR1 MNHEY and CDR2 SMNVEV (reference sequence). Deletions cut 3 bases from V and 9 bases from J, with 15 bases between. The CDR3 runs to 13 residues. Here the CDR3 DNA reads TGTGCCAGCAGTTTTCCGGGGGTTAGCGTGCAGTACTTC. Amino acid sequence: CASSFPGVSVQYF.

The gene calls are TRBV2 and TRBJ2-7; a possible D gene is TRBD1 (6 bases). Looked up from germline, CDR1 is SNHLY and CDR2 is FYNNEI. V lost 2 bases and J lost 2, with 10 bases in between. The CDR3 has 14 residues. This chain's CDR3 is CASSEQGSAYEQYF. CDR3 coding DNA: TGTGCCAGCAGTGAACAGGGGTCAGCCTACGAGCAGTACTTC.

This CDR3 is CASSAGTGISNSNQPQHF. CDR3 in DNA: TGTGCCAGCTCGGCCGGGACAGGGATATCTAATAGCAATCAGCCCCAGCATTTT. The V and J genes are TRBV18 and TRBJ1-5; 9 bases map to TRBD1. This CDR3 has 18 amino acids. CDR1 is KGHSH, CDR2 LQKENI, per germline. V trimming: 6 bases; J trimming: 0 bases; junction bases outside the gene matches: 12.

The V gene is TRBV19, the J gene TRBJ1-5; D is perhaps TRBD1 (6 bases). The germline gives CDR1 LNHDA, CDR2 SQIVND (reference sequence). This CDR3 spans 13 amino acids. Between the trimmed V and J ends, which lost 6 bases and 5 bases, there was a span of 11 bases. CDR3 nucleotides: TGTGCCAGTAGCCAGACAGGTGATCAGCCCCAGCATTTT. Its protein is CASSQTGDQPQHF.

This chain connects TRBV30 to TRBJ2-1, with 10 bases that match TRBD2. Germline lookup yields CDR1 GTSNPN and CDR2 SVGIG (reference sequence). This CDR3 is 14 amino acids long. Unmatched junction bases numbered 5, after V lost 2 bases and J lost 7 bases. The DNA of the CDR3 is TGTGCCTGGAGTCCAAGCGGGGGGGATAATGAGCAGTTCTTC. This sequence encodes CAWSPSGGDNEQFF.

This chain uses TRBV7-2 with TRBJ1-5; 7 bases are shared with TRBD1. Trimming at V came to 5 bases and at J to 7 bases, leaving 5 bases not matched to a gene. The CDR3 sequence is 13 residues long. Germline V lookup: CDR1 SGHTA, CDR2 FQGNSA. In nucleotides, the CDR3 is TGTGCCAGCAGCCGGTACAGGGGCCAGCCCCAGCATTTT. This sequence encodes CASSRYRGQPQHF.

CDR3 protein: CSATLGPQHF. CDR3 DNA sequence: TGCAGTGCTACCCTAGGGCCCCAGCATTTT. This chain uses TRBV20-1 with TRBJ1-5, with D unresolved. V lost 4 bases, J lost 9 bases, and 7 bases lay in between. Germline loops: CDR1 DFQATT, CDR2 SNEGSKA (reference sequence). This CDR3 region has 10 residues.

J is TRBJ1-2 and V is TRBV2, with D possibly matching TRBD1 (5 bases). Trimming removed 8 bases from V and 14 bases from J, with 18 bases in between. The germline gives CDR1 SNHLY, CDR2 FYNNEI. The CDR3 extends over 11 amino acids. In DNA, the CDR3 is TGTGCCAGCGGGGGGAACGCCTTGGGGACCTTC. Translated: CASGGNALGTF.

This chain links TRBV19 with TRBJ2-5; maybe TRBD2 (6 bases). This CDR3 region has 14 residues. Germline-derived CDR1 and CDR2 are LNHDA and SQIVND (reference sequence). Trimming cost V 3 bases and J 7 bases, with 15 bases left between them. CDR3 DNA sequence: TGTGCCAGTAGTATTGGAGGGGTGGTTGGGACCCAGTACTTC. Amino acids: CASSIGGVVGTQYF.

This chain connects TRBV7-2 to TRBJ2-7, with TRBD2 identical over 9 bases. V dropped 2 bases and J dropped 0; count of bases not matched to a gene: 11. Germline CDR1 reads SGHTA; CDR2 reads FQGNSA. CDR3 length: 18 amino acids. DNA for the CDR3: TGTGCCAGCAGCTTATCCGCTAGCGGGACACGGGGCTCCTACGAGCAGTACTTC. This encodes CASSLSASGTRGSYEQYF.

The J gene is TRBJ1-2, the V gene TRBV19; D perhaps matches TRBD1 (5 bases). CDR1 and CDR2 (germline): LNHDA, SQIVND (reference sequence). This CDR3 comprises 14 residues. The V end lost 5 bases, the J end lost 1 base, and 11 bases lay between the germline ends. The CDR3 protein is CASSPRGVNYGYTF. DNA for the CDR3: TGTGCCAGTAGTCCCCGGGGGGTTAACTATGGCTACACCTTC.

This chain connects TRBV2 to TRBJ1-1; D is undetermined. Germline-derived CDR1 and CDR2 are SNHLY and FYNNEI. The length of the CDR3 is 12 residues. V lost 6 bases to trimming and J lost 5 bases, with 10 bases between them. For the CDR3, the DNA is TGTGCCAGCAGATCAGACGGGACTGAAGCTTTCTTT. It specifies CASRSDGTEAFF.

The gene calls are TRBV2 and TRBJ2-1; D ambiguous. The V end lost 8 bases, the J end lost 0 bases, and 11 bases lay between the germline ends. CDR1 and CDR2 (germline): SNHLY, FYNNEI. The CDR3 has 14 residues. CDR3 protein: CASEIESSYNEQFF. CDR3 nucleotide sequence: TGTGCCAGCGAAATTGAGAGCTCCTACAATGAGCAGTTCTTC.

J is TRBJ2-7 and V is TRBV5-4, with TRBD2 matching 14 bases. Germline V lookup: CDR1 SGHNT, CDR2 YYREEE (reference sequence). After removal of 4 bases from V and 5 bases from J, the junction contained 8 bases not matched to a gene. The CDR3 consists of 16 residues. CDR3: CASSPGLAGGNDEQYF. The CDR3 DNA follows: TGTGCCAGCAGCCCCGGACTAGCGGGGGGAAACGACGAGCAGTACTTC.

The genes are TRBV29-1 and TRBJ2-2; 10 nucleotides line up with TRBD2. Germline V gives CDR1 SQVTM, CDR2 ANQGSEA. After removal of 6 bases from V and 7 bases from J, the junction contained 2 bases not matched to a gene. CDR3 size: 12 residues. CDR3 loop: CSVSGRVGELFF. The CDR3 region has the DNA TGCAGCGTAAGCGGGAGGGTCGGGGAGCTGTTTTTT.

The J gene is TRBJ2-5, the V gene TRBV4-1, with TRBD2 identical over 8 bases. The CDR3 consists of 14 residues. J lost 5 bases, V lost 6 bases, and 8 bases had no gene match. The V gene's germline CDR1 is MGHRA and CDR2 YSYEKL. This CDR3 reads CASRHSGLGETQYF. The CDR3 DNA reads TGCGCCAGCAGGCACTCGGGACTAGGGGAGACCCAGTACTTC.

The J gene is TRBJ1-2, the V gene TRBV6-7; D is perhaps TRBD1 (5 bases). TRBV6-7 is classed as an ORF, of uncertain function. CDR3 size: 13 residues. Trimming took 5 bases from V and 4 from J, leaving 11 bases between them. CDR3 in DNA: TGTGCCAGCAGTAGGGACTTTTCCTATGGCTACACCTTC. Its protein product is CASSRDFSYGYTF.